A selection of T cell receptor beta chains follows, all from one sample in a study of blood T cell repertoires in COVID-19. Sequencing used immunoSEQ multiplex PCR; TCRdb keeps in-frame clones, though not all of them. The repertoire has 150,000 to 200,000 clones, roughly 90% of them found once; the top ten carry approximately 7.6%. The sample was PBMCs or T cells enriched from blood (not recorded which). These receptors were taken from a woman aged 18-35 years who had recovered from COVID-19. CDR3s include the opening cysteine and the closing phenylalanine or tryptophan. A D gene is named only where the DNA matches it firmly. Clone size, where shown, is once, few, many, or a class for clones that have expanded.

.	.	TRBV21-1	TRBJ1-2	TGTGCCAGCAGCATAGAGGGCTTTAGCAACTATGGCTACACCTTC	CASSIEGFSNYGYTF
once	.	TRBV2	TRBJ1-4	TGTGCCAGCAGTGCAGAGGTGAAAAAACTGTTTTTT	CASSAEVKKLFF
.	.	TRBV7-9	TRBJ2-1	TGTGCCAGCAGCCCCGAGGGCCCTTTGGTAAATGAGCAGTTCTTC	CASSPEGPLVNEQFF
.	.	TRBV27	TRBJ2-2	TGTGCCAGCAGGACTACAGGGCCCGGGGAGCTGTTTTTT	CASRTTGPGELFF
.	.	TRBV7-2	TRBJ2-3	TGTGCCAGCAGCTTAGATGAGACTAGCACAGATACGCAGTATTTT	CASSLDETSTDTQYF
.	.	TRBV7-9	TRBJ2-7	TGTGCCAGCAGCCTTAACAGGGGGGGTACCTACGAGCAGTACTTC	CASSLNRGGTYEQYF
.	.	TRBV28	TRBJ2-3	TGTGCCAGCATTGAGAGCGGAGCCTCTAGCACAGATACGCAGTATTTT	CASIESGASSTDTQYF
.	TRBD2	TRBV7-2	TRBJ2-3	TGTGCCAGCAGCGCCAGCGGGGGGTGGAATACGCAGTATTTT	CASSASGGWNTQYF
.	.	TRBV6-5	TRBJ2-7	TGTGCCAGCAGTTACGTAAGGACAGCGAGCTCCTACGAGCAGTACTTC	CASSYVRTASSYEQYF
once	.	TRBV24-1	TRBJ1-5	TGTGCCACCGATGCGGGAGGCAATCAGCCCCAGCATTTT	CATDAGGNQPQHF
.	.	TRBV5-6	TRBJ1-2	TGTGCCAGCAGAGAAACGATAGGAGATGGCTACACCTTC	CASRETIGDGYTF
.	TRBD1	TRBV25-1	TRBJ1-2	TGTGCCAGCAGTCCTAGGGACAGAGTCTATGGCTACACCTTC	CASSPRDRVYGYTF
few	TRBD2	TRBV5-1	TRBJ2-7	TGCGCCAGCAGCTTGGCCTCGGCGGGGGGGCGTGGATCCTACGAGCAGTACTTC	CASSLASAGGRGSYEQYF
.	.	TRBV11-2	TRBJ2-7	TGTGCCAGCAGCTTTGTACAGGGACCTTACTACGAGCAGTACTTC	CASSFVQGPYYEQYF
.	.	TRBV7-9	TRBJ1-1	TGTGCCAGCAGCGCAAACAGGGAACTGAACACTGAAGCTTTCTTT	CASSANRELNTEAFF
.	.	TRBV7-9	TRBJ1-3	TGTGCCAGCAGCTTAGCCCAGGGGAGCGGTGGAAACACCATATATTTT	CASSLAQGSGGNTIYF
.	.	TRBV2	TRBJ2-3	TGTGCCAGCCAGGTGGTGGGCACAGATACGCAGTATTTT	CASQVVGTDTQYF
.	TRBD1	TRBV27	TRBJ1-3	TGTGCCAGCAGTTGGTCGGACAGGCGCTCTGGAAACACCATATATTTT	CASSWSDRRSGNTIYF
.	TRBD2	TRBV5-1	TRBJ2-3	TGCGCCAGCAGGGGCCCTCTCGGGACTAGCGGCACAGATACGCAGTATTTT	CASRGPLGTSGTDTQYF
.	TRBD1	TRBV28	TRBJ1-1	TGTGCCAGCAGCGGGACAGGGCCGAACACTGAAGCTTTCTTT	CASSGTGPNTEAFF
.	.	TRBV2	TRBJ2-3	TGTGCCAGCAAAGAGCTGCTAGCCACAGATACGCAGTATTTT	CASKELLATDTQYF
.	TRBD1	TRBV28	TRBJ1-1	TGTGCCAGCAGTTCAGGGGGCACGGTGGGGACTGAAGCTTTCTTT	CASSSGGTVGTEAFF
.	TRBD1	TRBV19	TRBJ1-2	TGTGCCAGTAGTGTTACCGGGACAGGGATCGGAGGCTACACCTTC	CASSVTGTGIGGYTF
.	.	TRBV10-1	TRBJ1-1	TGCGCCAGCAGGACAGCAGAATACACTGAAGCTTTCTTT	CASRTAEYTEAFF